This T cell receptor (beta chain) is drawn from a study of metastatic and nonmetastatic thyroid tumors. Across the whole study: Comparison of repertoires was carried out across blood and tumor or nodule tissue from malignant and benign thyroid patients. Study-wide points: Reportedly, malignant thyroid tumors had significantly higher TCR beta diversity than benign nodules, in blood and tumor.

In its sample, this clone was seen many times. Its antigen is undetermined. The sample has other DNA sequences that encode this CDR3 too. Thyroid surgery had not been preceded by any treatment in any patient. Authors' data handling: Clinicopathological groups differed in CDR3, with these differences serving to build a distant-metastasis classifier for papillary thyroid cancer. TCRdb re-clonotyped the PCR reads via MiXCR. The authors' filters were not applied to this entry. Here the sample spans tens of thousands of clones, 17% being singletons. After removal of 3 bases from V and 7 bases from J, the junction contained 10 bases not matched to a gene. This CDR3 has 15 amino acids. Germline V lookup: CDR1 DFQATT, CDR2 SNEGSKA (reference sequence).

V is TRBV20-1 and J is TRBJ2-7; the match to TRBD2 covers 12 bases. Sequences were obtained from blood. The TCR sequence derives from a male donor with papillary thyroid cancer or a benign thyroid nodule (not recorded which). Some clones in this sample may be carry-over from other donors' samples. DNA for the CDR3: TGCAGTGCTAGGACTAGCGGGAGTTTAGGATATGAGCAGTACTTC. Translating gives CSARTSGSLGYEQYF.